A selection of T cell receptor beta chains follows, all from one sample in a study of blood T cells in healthy people across ages. TCRdb re-called the 5' RACE reads with MiXCR, one entry per CDR3 protein. In the table there are around 1.7 million distinct CDR3 sequences, over 25% of which are singletons. Sequencing was performed on blood. The receptors stem from a woman in her thirties in good health. CDR3s include the opening cysteine and the closing phenylalanine or tryptophan. Each record gives: clone size, CDR3 length, D gene, J gene, V gene, CDR3 DNA, CDR3 protein. D genes are given only for firm matches. Expanded clones get a size class; other rows say once, few or many, or leave the size out.

clone size: few; CDR3 length: 16; D gene: TRBD2; J gene: TRBJ2-7; V gene: TRBV10-2; CDR3 DNA: TGCGCCACCGGCGGGGTAGCGGGGGCCCCCTCCTACGAGCAGTACTTC; CDR3 protein: CATGGVAGAPSYEQYF
clone size: few; CDR3 length: 19; D gene: -; J gene: TRBJ1-1; V gene: TRBV4-1; CDR3 DNA: TGCGCCAGCAGCCTAGCGCTTGAAGTGGTGGGGGAAAGGGACACTGAAGCTTTCTTT; CDR3 protein: CASSLALEVVGERDTEAFF
clone size: few; CDR3 length: 13; D gene: TRBD1; J gene: TRBJ2-4; V gene: TRBV7-6; CDR3 DNA: TGTGCCAGCAGCTTAAACAGGGGAGAAGAGCAGTACTTC; CDR3 protein: CASSLNRGEEQYF
clone size: -; CDR3 length: 14; D gene: -; J gene: TRBJ1-1; V gene: TRBV20-1; CDR3 DNA: TGCAGTGCTAGAGGAGCACAGGGGAACACTGAAGCTTTCTTT; CDR3 protein: CSARGAQGNTEAFF
clone size: -; CDR3 length: 18; D gene: TRBD2; J gene: TRBJ2-1; V gene: TRBV7-9; CDR3 DNA: TGTGCCAGCAGCTTAGCGCAGGGACTAGCGGGAGCCCGCAATGAGCAGTTCTTC; CDR3 protein: CASSLAQGLAGARNEQFF
clone size: -; CDR3 length: 15; D gene: -; J gene: TRBJ2-2; V gene: TRBV11-2; CDR3 DNA: TGTGCCAGCAGCTTTGAGAGGGGAGGCACCGGGGAGCTGTTTTTT; CDR3 protein: CASSFERGGTGELFF
clone size: -; CDR3 length: 13; D gene: -; J gene: TRBJ2-1; V gene: TRBV7-9; CDR3 DNA: TGTGCCAGCTCCGGGACGGTGGACAATGAACAGTTCTTC; CDR3 protein: CASSGTVDNEQFF
clone size: few; CDR3 length: 14; D gene: TRBD1; J gene: TRBJ1-1; V gene: TRBV20-1; CDR3 DNA: TGCAGTGCCGGGACAGGGTTTGTGAACACTGAAGCTTTCTTT; CDR3 protein: CSAGTGFVNTEAFF
clone size: -; CDR3 length: 14; D gene: -; J gene: TRBJ2-7; V gene: TRBV12-3/TRBV12-4; CDR3 DNA: TGTGCCAGCAGTCAGGGCGGCTCCTACAATGAGCAGTACTTC; CDR3 protein: CASSQGGSYNEQYF
clone size: -; CDR3 length: 14; D gene: -; J gene: TRBJ1-1; V gene: TRBV3-1; CDR3 DNA: TGTGCCAGCAGGGGTGAGGGGAGGTACACTGAAGCTTTCTTT; CDR3 protein: CASRGEGRYTEAFF
clone size: -; CDR3 length: 15; D gene: -; J gene: TRBJ1-2; V gene: TRBV5-6; CDR3 DNA: TGTGCCAGCAGCTTGGGGGGACGGAGCCCGTATGGCTACACCTTC; CDR3 protein: CASSLGGRSPYGYTF
clone size: -; CDR3 length: 17; D gene: -; J gene: TRBJ2-1; V gene: TRBV7-2; CDR3 DNA: TGTGCCAGCAGCGGTCCTCCCGGGACATCGGTTTACGGTGAGCAGTTCTTC; CDR3 protein: CASSGPPGTSVYGEQFF
clone size: few; CDR3 length: 15; D gene: -; J gene: TRBJ2-7; V gene: TRBV11-1; CDR3 DNA: TGTGCCAGCAGCTTAGTGGGCAGCATAATCTACGAGCAGTACTTC; CDR3 protein: CASSLVGSIIYEQYF
clone size: -; CDR3 length: 14; D gene: -; J gene: TRBJ1-5; V gene: TRBV2; CDR3 DNA: TGTGCCAGCAGTGAAGCGCCGATGGGCCAGCCCCAGCATTTT; CDR3 protein: CASSEAPMGQPQHF
clone size: many; CDR3 length: 16; D gene: TRBD1; J gene: TRBJ2-5; V gene: TRBV6-6; CDR3 DNA: TGTGCCAGCAGCTCACCGGGGGGACAGGGAGGGGAGACCCAGTACTTC; CDR3 protein: CASSSPGGQGGETQYF
clone size: -; CDR3 length: 13; D gene: -; J gene: TRBJ1-1; V gene: TRBV6-6; CDR3 DNA: TGTGCCAGCAGTTGCACCACAGGGTTCCAAGCTTTCTTT; CDR3 protein: CASSCTTGFQAFF
clone size: few; CDR3 length: 15; D gene: TRBD1; J gene: TRBJ2-7; V gene: TRBV29-1; CDR3 DNA: TGCAGCGTTACGGGGACAGGATCCGGCGGATTCGAGCAGTACTTC; CDR3 protein: CSVTGTGSGGFEQYF
clone size: many; CDR3 length: 14; D gene: -; J gene: TRBJ2-1; V gene: TRBV11-2; CDR3 DNA: TGTGCCAGCAGCTTCGGAGACAGGAACGATGAGCAGTTCTTC; CDR3 protein: CASSFGDRNDEQFF
clone size: many; CDR3 length: 13; D gene: -; J gene: TRBJ2-5; V gene: TRBV20-1; CDR3 DNA: TGCAGTGCTAGTGTAGGACAGACGGAGACCCAGTACTTC; CDR3 protein: CSASVGQTETQYF
clone size: few; CDR3 length: 13; D gene: -; J gene: TRBJ1-5; V gene: TRBV7-6; CDR3 DNA: TGTGCCAGCAGCTTTGGGGGAACCCAGCCCCAGCATTTT; CDR3 protein: CASSFGGTQPQHF
clone size: -; CDR3 length: 14; D gene: -; J gene: TRBJ2-5; V gene: TRBV7-2; CDR3 DNA: TGTGCCAGCAGCGCGGGACGGTCTCAGGAGACCCAGTACTTC; CDR3 protein: CASSAGRSQETQYF
clone size: many; CDR3 length: 15; D gene: -; J gene: TRBJ2-1; V gene: TRBV7-2; CDR3 DNA: TGTGCCAGCAGCTTAGGGCAGGGTTACCGCGCGGGGCAGTTCTTC; CDR3 protein: CASSLGQGYRAGQFF
clone size: few; CDR3 length: 15; D gene: -; J gene: TRBJ2-5; V gene: TRBV2; CDR3 DNA: TGTGCCAGCAGTGTCGTCTACGGGCCCCAAGAGACCCAGTACTTC; CDR3 protein: CASSVVYGPQETQYF
clone size: -; CDR3 length: 14; D gene: -; J gene: TRBJ2-5; V gene: TRBV2; CDR3 DNA: TGTGCCAGCAGTGAAGGTGACAGCTACAATGAGCAGTACTTC; CDR3 protein: CASSEGDSYNEQYF
clone size: -; CDR3 length: 14; D gene: -; J gene: TRBJ2-7; V gene: TRBV29-1; CDR3 DNA: TGCAGCGTTGAAGATCGGAGGGTCCCCCACGAGCAGTACTTC; CDR3 protein: CSVEDRRVPHEQYF
clone size: -; CDR3 length: 17; D gene: TRBD1; J gene: TRBJ2-3; V gene: TRBV6-5; CDR3 DNA: TGTGCCAGCAGTTCCCGAGATAGGACAGGATTCGCAGATGCGCAGTATTTT; CDR3 protein: CASSSRDRTGFADAQYF
clone size: -; CDR3 length: 14; D gene: TRBD1; J gene: TRBJ1-2; V gene: TRBV6-6; CDR3 DNA: TGTGCCAGCACCGGTCCGGGACAGGGCTATGGCTACACCTTC; CDR3 protein: CASTGPGQGYGYTF
clone size: -; CDR3 length: 18; D gene: TRBD2; J gene: TRBJ2-5; V gene: TRBV4-3; CDR3 DNA: TGCGCCAGCAGCCAAGATATAAGTAGGGGAGCGGGAGGGGAGACCCAGTACTTC; CDR3 protein: CASSQDISRGAGGETQYF
clone size: -; CDR3 length: 15; D gene: -; J gene: TRBJ2-7; V gene: TRBV27; CDR3 DNA: TGTGCCAGCAGTTTATTCGGGGTTGGCTTCTACGAGCAGTACTTC; CDR3 protein: CASSLFGVGFYEQYF
clone size: few; CDR3 length: 15; D gene: -; J gene: TRBJ2-7; V gene: TRBV6-6; CDR3 DNA: TGTGCCAGCAGTTACTCCCGGGGTAGAGGGGACGAGCAGTACTTC; CDR3 protein: CASSYSRGRGDEQYF
clone size: -; CDR3 length: 15; D gene: -; J gene: TRBJ1-5; V gene: TRBV9; CDR3 DNA: TGTGCCAGCAGCGTAGACGGAGGGGCAAATCAGCCCCAGCATTTT; CDR3 protein: CASSVDGGANQPQHF
clone size: -; CDR3 length: 15; D gene: -; J gene: TRBJ1-1; V gene: TRBV12-3/TRBV12-4; CDR3 DNA: TGTGCCAGCAGCCCCCAGGTATCCCTGAACACTGAAGCTTTCTTT; CDR3 protein: CASSPQVSLNTEAFF
clone size: many; CDR3 length: 16; D gene: TRBD2; J gene: TRBJ2-4; V gene: TRBV11-1; CDR3 DNA: TGTGCCAGCAGCCCCCGGGGAGGGTTAGCCAAAAACATTCAGTACTTC; CDR3 protein: CASSPRGGLAKNIQYF
clone size: many; CDR3 length: 18; D gene: TRBD2; J gene: TRBJ2-7; V gene: TRBV20-1; CDR3 DNA: TGCAGTGCCTTAACTGCCCCGGGACTAGCGGGGGGGCCCTACGAGCAGTACTTC; CDR3 protein: CSALTAPGLAGGPYEQYF
clone size: few; CDR3 length: 13; D gene: -; J gene: TRBJ2-3; V gene: TRBV12-3/TRBV12-4; CDR3 DNA: TGTGCCAGCAGTCCGACCGCCACAGATACGCAGTATTTT; CDR3 protein: CASSPTATDTQYF
clone size: -; CDR3 length: 14; D gene: TRBD1; J gene: TRBJ1-5; V gene: TRBV19; CDR3 DNA: TGTGCCAGTACCCCGGGGACAGGCTATCAGCCCCAGCATTTT; CDR3 protein: CASTPGTGYQPQHF
clone size: many; CDR3 length: 15; D gene: -; J gene: TRBJ2-1; V gene: TRBV5-1; CDR3 DNA: TGCGCCAGCAGCTTGCTGGCCAGCTCCTACAATGAGCAGTTCTTC; CDR3 protein: CASSLLASSYNEQFF
clone size: -; CDR3 length: 10; D gene: -; J gene: TRBJ2-3; V gene: TRBV5-8; CDR3 DNA: TGTGCCAGCAGCTTGACTCGGGAGTATTTT; CDR3 protein: CASSLTREYF
clone size: many; CDR3 length: 13; D gene: -; J gene: TRBJ2-5; V gene: TRBV10-3; CDR3 DNA: TGTGCCATCAGTGAGTTCGTATGGGAGACCCAGTACTTC; CDR3 protein: CAISEFVWETQYF
clone size: few; CDR3 length: 12; D gene: -; J gene: TRBJ1-2; V gene: TRBV19; CDR3 DNA: TGTGCCAGTAGTCGGGACCGCTATGGCTACACCTTC; CDR3 protein: CASSRDRYGYTF
clone size: many; CDR3 length: 14; D gene: TRBD1; J gene: TRBJ2-7; V gene: TRBV20-1; CDR3 DNA: TGCAGTGCTAGAGCGGGACAGGGACGATACGAGCAGTACTTC; CDR3 protein: CSARAGQGRYEQYF
clone size: once; CDR3 length: 15; D gene: -; J gene: TRBJ1-5; V gene: TRBV9; CDR3 DNA: TGTGCCAGCAGCGTAGATGGGTACAGCAATCGGCCCCAGCATTTT; CDR3 protein: CASSVDGYSNRPQHF
clone size: many; CDR3 length: 13; D gene: -; J gene: TRBJ2-1; V gene: TRBV10-3; CDR3 DNA: TGTGCCATCAGTGAGCCCCGGGACCCTAAGCAGTTCTTC; CDR3 protein: CAISEPRDPKQFF
clone size: many; CDR3 length: 13; D gene: -; J gene: TRBJ2-7; V gene: TRBV20-1; CDR3 DNA: TGCAGTGCTCCCCTCCCAGTCTCCTACGAGCAGTACTTC; CDR3 protein: CSAPLPVSYEQYF
clone size: -; CDR3 length: 14; D gene: -; J gene: TRBJ2-3; V gene: TRBV28; CDR3 DNA: TGTGCCAGCAGTCTTGGGATTGTGATAGATACGCAGTATTTT; CDR3 protein: CASSLGIVIDTQYF
clone size: -; CDR3 length: 16; D gene: -; J gene: TRBJ2-1; V gene: TRBV6-1; CDR3 DNA: TGTGCCAGCAGTGAATTTTGGGCAGGGACCCAAGAGACCCAGTTCTTC; CDR3 protein: CASSEFWAGTQETQFF
clone size: -; CDR3 length: 16; D gene: -; J gene: TRBJ1-1; V gene: TRBV6-2/TRBV6-3; CDR3 DNA: TGTGCCAGCAGTTCTTCAGGTGTCAGATTGAACACTGAAGCTTTCTTT; CDR3 protein: CASSSSGVRLNTEAFF
clone size: few; CDR3 length: 15; D gene: -; J gene: TRBJ2-6; V gene: TRBV12-3/TRBV12-4; CDR3 DNA: TGTGCCAGCAGTTTCATGGCAGGGGGGGCCAACGTCCTGACTTTC; CDR3 protein: CASSFMAGGANVLTF
clone size: few; CDR3 length: 12; D gene: -; J gene: TRBJ2-7; V gene: TRBV18; CDR3 DNA: TGTGCCAGCTCGACTGCGCGGGGTGAGCAGTACTTC; CDR3 protein: CASSTARGEQYF
clone size: -; CDR3 length: 14; D gene: -; J gene: TRBJ2-3; V gene: TRBV15; CDR3 DNA: TGTGCCACCAGCAGAGGAGCTGGGGTGTATACGCAGTATTTT; CDR3 protein: CATSRGAGVYTQYF
clone size: -; CDR3 length: 15; D gene: -; J gene: TRBJ1-5; V gene: TRBV7-2; CDR3 DNA: TGTGCCAGCAGCTTATACGGGCAGCCCAATCAGCCCCAGCATTTT; CDR3 protein: CASSLYGQPNQPQHF